Below are 7 T cell receptor beta chains sequenced from a single sample in a study of shared clonotypes between healthy human individuals. Only in-frame clones appear in the TCRdb table, and some are missing; sequencing was by immunoSEQ multiplex PCR. The table lists about 2 million clones, about 95% of them singletons. Sequenced input: naive CD4+ T cells sorted from blood. Sample subset: CD45RA+ positively selected. These receptors were taken from a man aged 18 to 35 in good health.

The chain is built from TRBV5-1 and TRBJ1-6; D not certain. This CDR3 has 17 amino acids. Per germline, CDR1 SGHRS and CDR2 YFSETQ. V gave up 0 bases and J gave up 0 bases, with 10 bases separating them. In DNA form, the CDR3 reads TGCGCCAGCAGCTTGGGAGAGGTGAGCTCCTATAATTCACCCCTCCACTTT. Its translation is CASSLGEVSSYNSPLHF.

This chain uses TRBV6-5 with TRBJ1-5, with a possible D match to TRBD1 (6 bases). Deletions cut 6 bases from V and 3 bases from J, with 12 bases between. Per germline, CDR1 MNHEY and CDR2 SVGAGI. There are 14 residues in the CDR3. The CDR3 DNA sequence: TGTGCCAGCAGCCTCACAGGGCTCAATCAGCCCCAGCATTTT. The encoded protein is CASSLTGLNQPQHF.

This clone was observed many times. V and J are TRBV10-3 and TRBJ1-2; 8 bases agree with TRBD1. Germline CDR1 reads ENHRY; CDR2 reads SYGVKD. V dropped 8 bases and J dropped 4; count of bases not matched to a gene: 12. The length of the CDR3 is 15 residues. CDR3 DNA: TGTGCCATCGAGCCTGGGCAGGGGGCTATCTATGGCTACACCTTC. Translated: CAIEPGQGAIYGYTF.

The chain uses TRBV29-1 and TRBJ2-5; D might be TRBD1 (6 bases). Germline V gene data show CDR1 as SQVTM and CDR2 as ANQGSEA. The CDR3 runs 12 residues. V lost 5 bases to trimming and J lost 2 bases, with 9 bases between them. The CDR3 DNA is TGCAGCGTTCGACAGGATCAAGAGACCCAGTACTTC. Its protein product is CSVRQDQETQYF.

This rearrangement joins TRBV7-2 to TRBJ1-6, with no clear D. CDR1 and CDR2 (germline): SGHTA, FQGNSA. V was trimmed by 6 bases and J by 10 bases, leaving 16 bases between them. This CDR3 region has 14 residues. CDR3 region: CASRPGSGGSPLHF. CDR3 nucleotide sequence: TGTGCCAGCAGACCCGGGTCAGGAGGGTCACCCCTCCACTTT.

This clone was counted once. The chain couples TRBV4-3 to TRBJ2-5, with D possibly matching TRBD1 (5 bases). This CDR3 spans 15 amino acids. V gave up 0 bases and J gave up 5 bases, with 13 bases separating them. Germline V gene sequence: CDR1 LGHNA, CDR2 YSLEER. DNA for the CDR3: TGCGCCAGCAGCCAAGATTATCGCCAGGGTGAGACCCAGTACTTC. Protein: CASSQDYRQGETQYF.

The V gene is TRBV5-4, the J gene TRBJ2-2; D perhaps matches TRBD1 (5 bases). V lost 0 bases, J lost 0 bases, and 12 bases lay in between. The CDR3 has 17 amino acids. Germline CDR1 and CDR2: SGHNT and YYREEE (reference sequence). CDR3 sequence: CASSLGQGPANTGELFF. The CDR3 coding sequence is TGTGCCAGCAGCTTGGGTCAGGGCCCCGCGAACACCGGGGAGCTGTTTTTT. Supplemented by reference TRBV5-4 and TRBJ2-2, the full variable domain reads ETGVTQSPTHLIKTRGQQVTLRCSSQSGHNTVSWYQQALGQGPQFIFQYYREEENGRGNFPPRFSGLQFPNYSSELNVNALELDDSALYLCASSLGQGPANTGELFFGEGSRLTVL.